Listed here are 10 T cell receptor beta chains from one sample, sequenced in a study of post-analysis software for immune sequencing data. Whole-study findings and limits: Compared with controls, patients had more of about 5 TRBV segments, including TRBV5-6, TRBV5-1 and TRBV20-1.

Researchers reported that TCR beta cDNA libraries carried unique molecular identifiers. TCRdb redid the calling of the PCR reads with MiXCR, one entry per CDR3 protein. Of about 820,000 distinct CDR3 sequences listed, roughly half are singletons. For these receptors, no antigen is known. The sequenced sample consisted of blood. These receptor sequences come from a girl aged 5-17 years with multiple sclerosis.

The V gene is TRBV20-1, the J gene TRBJ2-2, with 11 bases fitting TRBD2. V gave up 3 bases and J gave up 4 bases; unmatched junction bases: 4. Germline-derived CDR1 and CDR2 are DFQATT and SNEGSKA (reference sequence). This CDR3 is built from 15 residues. CDR3 protein: CSASALAGGTGELFF. CDR3 bases: TGCAGTGCTAGCGCCCTAGCGGGAGGCACCGGGGAGCTGTTTTTT.

V usage is TRBV20-1 and J usage is TRBJ2-5; D might be TRBD2 (6 bases). The CDR3 sequence is 12 residues long. CDR1 and CDR2 (germline): DFQATT, SNEGSKA (reference sequence). The V and J ends lost 3 bases and 4 bases respectively, with 9 bases between them. CDR3 residues: CSARWGGETQYF. The CDR3 nucleotides read TGCAGTGCTAGGTGGGGAGGAGAGACCCAGTACTTC.

This clonotype has just a few counts. This rearrangement joins TRBV5-5 to TRBJ2-3; 12 bases agree with TRBD2. In germline, CDR1 is SGHKS, CDR2 YYEKEE (reference sequence). The CDR3 is 18 residues long. V shed 4 bases and J 0 bases; nucleotides not matched to a gene: 9. CDR3 loop: CASSEYQTSGGSTDTQYF. The CDR3 DNA is TGTGCCAGCAGCGAGTACCAGACTAGCGGGGGAAGCACAGATACGCAGTATTTT.

This clonotype was counted between two and nine times. V usage is TRBV29-1 and J usage is TRBJ2-7; D gene ambiguous. Looked up from germline, CDR1 is SQVTM and CDR2 is ANQGSEA. CDR3 size: 14 residues. Deletions cut 5 bases from V and 2 bases from J, with 16 bases between. In DNA form, the CDR3 reads TGCAGCGTTAGAAATGGTGTCGGAACCTACGAGCAGTACTTC. Translated, it gives CSVRNGVGTYEQYF.

This clonotype was counted between two and nine times. The V gene is TRBV7-7, the J gene TRBJ2-5; D uncertain. V was pared by 10 bases and J by 5 bases, with 14 bases between. The CDR3 extends over 12 amino acids. CDR1 is SSHAT and CDR2 is FNYEAQ in the germline V gene (reference sequence). In DNA, the CDR3 is TGTGCCATCCTGGGCCTAGGGGAGACCCAGTACTTC. Translation: CAILGLGETQYF. The complete variable domain, with remaining parts taken from reference TRBV7-7 and TRBJ2-5, reads GAGVSQSPRYKVTKRGQDVTLRCDPISSHATLYWYQQALGQGPEFLTYFNYEAQPDKSGLPSDRFSAERPEGSISTLTIQRTEQRDSAMYRCAILGLGETQYFGPGTRLLVL.

The sample holds one count of this clonotype. The J gene is TRBJ2-7, the V gene TRBV5-1; the match to TRBD2 covers 8 bases. Germline CDR1 reads SGHRS; CDR2 reads YFSETQ. The CDR3 length is 16 residues. J lost 1 base, V lost 4 bases, and 10 bases had no gene match. CDR3 loop: CASSLNSGSGSYEQYF. CDR3 nucleotide sequence: TGCGCCAGCAGCCTAAACAGCGGGAGTGGGTCCTACGAGCAGTACTTC.

The chain couples TRBV14 to TRBJ2-5, with 8 bases matching TRBD1. The length of the CDR3 is 16 residues. CDR1 and CDR2 (germline): SGHDN, FVKESK. Trimming took 3 bases from V and 4 from J; bases not matched to a gene: 10. The CDR3 spells CASSHRTGTVGETQYF. The CDR3, as DNA: TGTGCCAGCAGCCACCGGACAGGGACGGTAGGAGAGACCCAGTACTTC.

The chain uses TRBV7-9 and TRBJ2-2, with D uncertain. This CDR3 region has 14 residues. V was shortened by 0 bases and J by 7 bases, with 9 bases between the two germline ends. Germline-derived CDR1 and CDR2 are SEHNR and FQNEAQ (reference sequence). Here the CDR3 DNA reads TGTGCCAGCAGCTTAGCAATTGCAGGCGGGGAGCTGTTTTTT. This gives the protein CASSLAIAGGELFF.

This clonotype was seen more than once but under ten times. The gene calls are TRBV11-2 and TRBJ2-7; D may be TRBD2 (5 bases). Germline V gene sequence: CDR1 SGHAT, CDR2 FQNNGV. V lost 4 bases and J lost 7, with 14 bases in between. The length of the CDR3 is 13 residues. CDR3 in DNA: TGTGCCAGCAGCTGGGAGACACTCATGGAGCAGTACTTC. Its protein product is CASSWETLMEQYF.

CDR3 sequence reads: CASSYSGTSGSLFVEQYF. The CDR3 DNA follows: TGTGCCAGCAGTTACTCCGGGACTAGCGGGAGCCTCTTTGTCGAGCAGTACTTC. The rearrangement uses TRBV6-5 and TRBJ2-7, with 14 bases that match TRBD2. This CDR3 has 18 residues. Germline CDR1 and CDR2: MNHEY and SVGAGI. The V segment lost 0 bases and the J segment 6 bases; nucleotides outside the gene matches: 10.